This TCR beta chain was profiled in a study of T cells in Graves' hyperthyroidism and ophthalmopathy. The CDR3 has 14 residues. V shed 4 bases, J shed 5 bases, and the junction held 3 bases outside the gene matches. Germline V lookup: CDR1 MNHEY, CDR2 SVGEGT. Researchers took RNA transcripts and amplified the TCR beta CDR3 regions from them. An initial round of RT-PCR targeting the TCR CDR3 relied on the HTBI primer set. One entry per CDR3 protein results from TCRdb running MiXCR on the multiplex PCR reads. The repertoire consists of about half a million distinct CDR3 sequences, with around 20% occurring once and the leading ten covering approximately 26%. This clonotype was recorded at least ten times.

This chain joins TRBV6-2 or TRBV6-3 and TRBJ2-2, with 8 bases that match TRBD1. The source of this sequence is a man younger than 35 with Graves' hyperthyroidism. Sequencing was carried out using blood. Written as DNA, the CDR3 is TGTGCCAGCAGTTCAGGGGGCTGGACCGGGGAGCTGTTTTTT. Translated: CASSSGGWTGELFF.